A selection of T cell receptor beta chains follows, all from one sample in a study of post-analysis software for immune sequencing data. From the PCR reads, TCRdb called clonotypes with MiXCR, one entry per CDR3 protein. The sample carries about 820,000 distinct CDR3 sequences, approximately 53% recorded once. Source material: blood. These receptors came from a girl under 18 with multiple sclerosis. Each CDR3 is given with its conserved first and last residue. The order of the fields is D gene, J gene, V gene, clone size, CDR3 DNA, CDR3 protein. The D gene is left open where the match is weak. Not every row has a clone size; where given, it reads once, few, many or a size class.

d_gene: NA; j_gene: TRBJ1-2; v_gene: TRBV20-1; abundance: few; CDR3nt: TGCAGTGCTAGAGAACAGGGTTCCTATGGCTACACCTTC; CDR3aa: CSAREQGSYGYTF
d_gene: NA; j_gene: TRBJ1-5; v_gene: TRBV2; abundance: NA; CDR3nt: TGTGCCAGCAGACTATCTGGACAGAAGAATCAGCCCCAGCATTTT; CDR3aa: CASRLSGQKNQPQHF
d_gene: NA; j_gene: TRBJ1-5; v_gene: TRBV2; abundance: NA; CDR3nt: TGTGCCAGCAGACAACGGGTGAATCAGCCCCAGCATTTT; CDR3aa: CASRQRVNQPQHF
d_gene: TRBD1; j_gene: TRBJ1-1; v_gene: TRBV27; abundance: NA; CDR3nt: TGTGCCAGCAGTCGAACAGGGGGTCTTGGTGAAGCTTTCTTT; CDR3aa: CASSRTGGLGEAFF
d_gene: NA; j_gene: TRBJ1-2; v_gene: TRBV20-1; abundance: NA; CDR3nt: TGCAGTGCTCACTCGGGGCGTCGGTCTACCGTCCTCACCTTC; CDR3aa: CSAHSGRRSTVLTF
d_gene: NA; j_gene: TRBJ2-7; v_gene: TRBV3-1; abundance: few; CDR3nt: TGTGCCAGCAGCCAAATTACAGGGTCCGAGCAGTACTTC; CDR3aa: CASSQITGSEQYF
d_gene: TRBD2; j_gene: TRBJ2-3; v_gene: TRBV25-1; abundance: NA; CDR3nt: TGTGCCAGCAGTGCAATAATTCCCGGGACTAGCGGGAGGACAGATACGCAGTATTTT; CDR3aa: CASSAIIPGTSGRTDTQYF
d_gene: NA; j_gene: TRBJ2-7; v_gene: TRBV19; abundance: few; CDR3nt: TGTGCCAGTAGTATTCGGGACGAGCAGTACTTC; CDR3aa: CASSIRDEQYF
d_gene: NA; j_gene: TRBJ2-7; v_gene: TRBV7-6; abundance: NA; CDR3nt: TGTGCCAGCAGCTTCCAAGCGCAGGGCGAGCAGTACTTC; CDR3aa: CASSFQAQGEQYF
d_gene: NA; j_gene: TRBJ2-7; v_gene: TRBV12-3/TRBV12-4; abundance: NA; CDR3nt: TGTGCCAGCAGCCTCTTTGGGATCTCCTACGAGCAGTACTTC; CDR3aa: CASSLFGISYEQYF
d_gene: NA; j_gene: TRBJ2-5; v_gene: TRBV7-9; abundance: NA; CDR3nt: TGTGCCAGCAGCTTACCCAGGGAAGGGACCCAGTACTTC; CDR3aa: CASSLPREGTQYF
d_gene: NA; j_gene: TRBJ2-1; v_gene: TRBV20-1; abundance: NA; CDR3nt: TGCAGTGCTAGAGAATTCGGCCCTAAGTCCTACAATGAGCAGTTCTTC; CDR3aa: CSAREFGPKSYNEQFF
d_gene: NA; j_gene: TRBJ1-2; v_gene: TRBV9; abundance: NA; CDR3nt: TGTGCCAGCAGCGTTTCTGGGGATGACTATGGCTACACCTTC; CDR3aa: CASSVSGDDYGYTF
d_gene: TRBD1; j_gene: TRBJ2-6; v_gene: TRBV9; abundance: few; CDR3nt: TGTGCCAGCAGCGCGTCGACAGGGTTCAACGTCCTGACTTTC; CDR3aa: CASSASTGFNVLTF
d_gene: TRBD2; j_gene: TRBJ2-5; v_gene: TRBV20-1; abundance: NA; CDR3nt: TGCAGTGCTAGAGTCGTCCTAGCGGGAGAAGCCCAGTACTTC; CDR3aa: CSARVVLAGEAQYF
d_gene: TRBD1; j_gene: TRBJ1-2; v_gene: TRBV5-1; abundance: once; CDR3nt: TGCGCCAGCAGCCAGCGGGACAGGGCAAAGTCGGGCTACACCTTC; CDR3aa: CASSQRDRAKSGYTF
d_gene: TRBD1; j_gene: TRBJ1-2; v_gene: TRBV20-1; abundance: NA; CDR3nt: TGCAGTGCCCTCCCCAGGGGGGCGCCCTATGGCTACACCTTC; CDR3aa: CSALPRGAPYGYTF
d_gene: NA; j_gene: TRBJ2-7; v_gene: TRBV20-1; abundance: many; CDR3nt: TGCAGTGCTAGAAGGGGCCACGAGCAGTACTTC; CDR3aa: CSARRGHEQYF
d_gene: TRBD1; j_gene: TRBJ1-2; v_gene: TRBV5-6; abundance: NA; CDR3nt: TGTGCCAGCAGCCCCGAGCCCGGGACAGGGGGCGGTTTAAGTCGCTACACCTTC; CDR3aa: CASSPEPGTGGGLSRYTF
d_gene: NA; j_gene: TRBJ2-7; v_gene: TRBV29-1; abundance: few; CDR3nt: TGCAGCTTTACTCGCCAGGGGTACGAGCAGTACTTC; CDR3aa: CSFTRQGYEQYF
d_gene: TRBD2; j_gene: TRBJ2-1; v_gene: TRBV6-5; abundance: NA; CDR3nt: TGTGCCAGCAGTGCCGAGGCTAGCGGGAACAATGAGCAGTTCTTC; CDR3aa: CASSAEASGNNEQFF
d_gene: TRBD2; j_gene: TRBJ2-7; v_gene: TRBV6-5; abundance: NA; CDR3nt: TGTGCCAGCACTGCACTAGCGGGGGGCCCCTACGAGCAGTACTTC; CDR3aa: CASTALAGGPYEQYF
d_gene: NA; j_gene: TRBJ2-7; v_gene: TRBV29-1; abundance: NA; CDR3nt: TGCAGCGTTGAAGATTTAACTACCTACGAGCAGTACTTC; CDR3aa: CSVEDLTTYEQYF
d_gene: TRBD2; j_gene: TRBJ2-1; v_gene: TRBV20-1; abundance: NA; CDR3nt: TGCAGTGCTAGAGTCAGCGGGGGGGCCTACAATGAGCAGTTCTTC; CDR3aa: CSARVSGGAYNEQFF
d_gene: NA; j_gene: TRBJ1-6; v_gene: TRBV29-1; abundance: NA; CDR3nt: TGCAGCGCCACACAGGGCTATAATTCACCCCTCCACTTT; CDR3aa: CSATQGYNSPLHF
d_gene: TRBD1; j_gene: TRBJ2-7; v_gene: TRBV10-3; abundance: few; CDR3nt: TGTGCCATCAAAGGGGGCACCGACGAGCAGTACTTC; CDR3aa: CAIKGGTDEQYF
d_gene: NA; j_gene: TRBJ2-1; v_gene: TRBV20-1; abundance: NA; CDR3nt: TGCAGTGCCGCCCCCGGGGAGAGCTCCTACAATGAGCAGTTCTTC; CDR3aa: CSAAPGESSYNEQFF
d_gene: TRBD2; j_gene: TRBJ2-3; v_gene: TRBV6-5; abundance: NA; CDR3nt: TGTGCCGCCCGGGGGGGGGAGCCTAGCACAGATACGCAGTATTTT; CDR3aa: CAARGGEPSTDTQYF
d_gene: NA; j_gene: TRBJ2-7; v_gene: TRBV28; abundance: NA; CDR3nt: TGTGCCAGCAGGCTACAGGATCCACCCTACGAGCAGTACTTC; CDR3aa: CASRLQDPPYEQYF
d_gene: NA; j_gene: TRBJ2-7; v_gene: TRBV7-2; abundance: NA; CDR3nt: TGTGCCAGCAGCTTATCCACAGTCTCCTACGAGCAGTACTTC; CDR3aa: CASSLSTVSYEQYF
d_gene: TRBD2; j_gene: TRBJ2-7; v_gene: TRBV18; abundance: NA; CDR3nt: TGTGCCAGCTCACCACTCGGGGCGGGAGGTTACGAGCAGTACTTC; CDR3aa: CASSPLGAGGYEQYF
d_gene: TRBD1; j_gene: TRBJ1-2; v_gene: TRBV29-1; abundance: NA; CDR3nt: TGCAGCGTTACAAGGACAGGGGAGCCCTATGGCTACACCTTC; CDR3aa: CSVTRTGEPYGYTF
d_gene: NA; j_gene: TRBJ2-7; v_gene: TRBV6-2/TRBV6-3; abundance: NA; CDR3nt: TGTGCCAGCACCTTTTCGCGCGTGGCCGAGCAGTACTTC; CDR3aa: CASTFSRVAEQYF
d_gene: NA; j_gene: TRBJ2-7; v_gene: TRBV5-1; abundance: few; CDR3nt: TGCGCCAGCAGCTTGGGTCAGGTCAACGAGCAGTACTTC; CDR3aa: CASSLGQVNEQYF
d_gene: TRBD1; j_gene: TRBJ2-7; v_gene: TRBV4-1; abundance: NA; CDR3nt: TGCGCCAGCAGCAAGACAGGGGGCGACGAGTCCGAGCAGTACTTC; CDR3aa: CASSKTGGDESEQYF
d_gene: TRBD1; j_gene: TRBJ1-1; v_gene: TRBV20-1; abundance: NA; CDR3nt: TGCAGTGCAGATGGTAAGCCCGGGACAGGGGACACTGAAGCTTTCTTT; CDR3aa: CSADGKPGTGDTEAFF
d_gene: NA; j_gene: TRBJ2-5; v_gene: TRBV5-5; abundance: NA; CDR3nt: TGTGCCAGCAGCGCAGGATCAGGCCAAGAGACCCAGTACTTC; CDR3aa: CASSAGSGQETQYF
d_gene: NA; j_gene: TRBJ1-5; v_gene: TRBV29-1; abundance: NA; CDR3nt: TGCAGCGTGGGCCTAGAGGTAGGGCAGCCCCAGCATTTT; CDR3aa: CSVGLEVGQPQHF
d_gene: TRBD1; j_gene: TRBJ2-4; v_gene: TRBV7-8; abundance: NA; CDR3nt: TGTGCCAGCAGCTTAGGTGGGACAGGGAATCTAGCCAAAAACATTCAGTACTTC; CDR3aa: CASSLGGTGNLAKNIQYF